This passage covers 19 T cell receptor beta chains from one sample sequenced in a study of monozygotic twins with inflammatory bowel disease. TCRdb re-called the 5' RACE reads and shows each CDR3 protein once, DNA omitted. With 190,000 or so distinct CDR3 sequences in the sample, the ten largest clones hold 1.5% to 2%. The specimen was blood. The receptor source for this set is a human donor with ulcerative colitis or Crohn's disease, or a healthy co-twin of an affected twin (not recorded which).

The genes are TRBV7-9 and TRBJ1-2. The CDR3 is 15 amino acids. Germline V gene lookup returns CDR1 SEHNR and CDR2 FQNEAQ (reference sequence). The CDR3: CASSLSQAYNYGYTF.

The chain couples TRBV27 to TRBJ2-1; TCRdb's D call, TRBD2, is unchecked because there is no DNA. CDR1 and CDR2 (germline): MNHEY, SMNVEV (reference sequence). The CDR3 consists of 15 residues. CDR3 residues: CASSLTQAGRDEQFF.

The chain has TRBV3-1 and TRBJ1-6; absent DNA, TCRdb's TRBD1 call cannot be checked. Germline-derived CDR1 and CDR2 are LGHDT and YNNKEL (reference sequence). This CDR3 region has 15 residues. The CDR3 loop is CASSLVPGSDSPLHF.

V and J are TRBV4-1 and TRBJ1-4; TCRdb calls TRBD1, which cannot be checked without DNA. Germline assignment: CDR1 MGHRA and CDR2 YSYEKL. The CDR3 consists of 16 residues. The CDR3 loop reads CASSLQPGQGNEKLFF.

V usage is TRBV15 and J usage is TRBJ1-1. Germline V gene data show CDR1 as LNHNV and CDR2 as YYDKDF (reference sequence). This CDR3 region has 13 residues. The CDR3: CATSRVDGREAFF.

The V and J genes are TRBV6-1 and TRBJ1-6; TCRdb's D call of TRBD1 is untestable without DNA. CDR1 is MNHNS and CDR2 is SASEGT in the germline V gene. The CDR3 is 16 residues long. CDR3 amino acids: CASRSGGVGVNSPLHF.

The CDR3 sequence: CASSQSGGAGFGYTF. The genes are TRBV7-8 and TRBJ1-2; TCRdb lists TRBD1, though no DNA is available to test this call. The CDR3 consists of 15 residues. The germline V gene encodes CDR1 SGHVS and CDR2 FQNEAQ.

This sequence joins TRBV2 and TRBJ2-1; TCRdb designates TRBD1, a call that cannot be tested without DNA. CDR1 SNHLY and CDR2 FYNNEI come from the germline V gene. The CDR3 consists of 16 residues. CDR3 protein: CASSHPGTGVFHEQFF.

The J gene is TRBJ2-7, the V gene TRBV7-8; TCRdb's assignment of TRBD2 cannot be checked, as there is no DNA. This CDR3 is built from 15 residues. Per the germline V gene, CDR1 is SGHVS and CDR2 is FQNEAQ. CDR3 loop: CASSPRGPSSYEQYF.

The CDR3 sequence is CSAAHRANYGYTF. The chain joins TRBV20-1 to TRBJ1-2. The CDR3 consists of 13 residues. Germline V gene data show CDR1 as DFQATT and CDR2 as SNEGSKA (reference sequence).

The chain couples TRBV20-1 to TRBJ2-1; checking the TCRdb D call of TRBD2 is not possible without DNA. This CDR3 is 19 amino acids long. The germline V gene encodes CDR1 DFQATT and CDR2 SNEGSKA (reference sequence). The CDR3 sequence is CSARRPGTSGGSSYNEQFF.

CDR3 in amino acids: CASSTLTPGTDTQYF. The genes are TRBV12-3 or TRBV12-4 and TRBJ2-3; the TRBD1 assignment by TCRdb is unverifiable without DNA. The CDR3 has 15 residues.

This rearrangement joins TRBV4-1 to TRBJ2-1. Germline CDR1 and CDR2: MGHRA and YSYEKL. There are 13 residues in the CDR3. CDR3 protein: CASSPLGLNEQFF.

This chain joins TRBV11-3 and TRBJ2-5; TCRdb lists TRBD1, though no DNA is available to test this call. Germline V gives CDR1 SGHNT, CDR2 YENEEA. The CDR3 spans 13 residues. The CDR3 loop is CASSTGPRETQYF.

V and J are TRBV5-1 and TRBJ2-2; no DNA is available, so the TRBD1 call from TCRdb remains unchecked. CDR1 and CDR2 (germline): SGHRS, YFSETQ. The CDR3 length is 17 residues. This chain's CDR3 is CASSLLQGRANTGELFF.

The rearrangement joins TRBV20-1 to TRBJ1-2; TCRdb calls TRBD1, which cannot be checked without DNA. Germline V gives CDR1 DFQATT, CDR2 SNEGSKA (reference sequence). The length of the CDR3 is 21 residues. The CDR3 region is CSASRIGLGPPDRMNYFGYTF.

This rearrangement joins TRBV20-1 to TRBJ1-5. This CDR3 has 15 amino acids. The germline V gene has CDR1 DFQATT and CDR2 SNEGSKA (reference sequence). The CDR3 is CSVDTAIRSNQPQHF.

CDR3 in amino acids: CASSAPGTGELFF. The rearrangement joins TRBV12-3 or TRBV12-4 to TRBJ2-2; TCRdb's D call, TRBD1, is unchecked because there is no DNA. This CDR3 has 13 amino acids.

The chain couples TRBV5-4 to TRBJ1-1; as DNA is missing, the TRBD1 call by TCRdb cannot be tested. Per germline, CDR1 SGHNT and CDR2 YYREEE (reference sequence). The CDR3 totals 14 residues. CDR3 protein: CASSLEQGDTEAFF.